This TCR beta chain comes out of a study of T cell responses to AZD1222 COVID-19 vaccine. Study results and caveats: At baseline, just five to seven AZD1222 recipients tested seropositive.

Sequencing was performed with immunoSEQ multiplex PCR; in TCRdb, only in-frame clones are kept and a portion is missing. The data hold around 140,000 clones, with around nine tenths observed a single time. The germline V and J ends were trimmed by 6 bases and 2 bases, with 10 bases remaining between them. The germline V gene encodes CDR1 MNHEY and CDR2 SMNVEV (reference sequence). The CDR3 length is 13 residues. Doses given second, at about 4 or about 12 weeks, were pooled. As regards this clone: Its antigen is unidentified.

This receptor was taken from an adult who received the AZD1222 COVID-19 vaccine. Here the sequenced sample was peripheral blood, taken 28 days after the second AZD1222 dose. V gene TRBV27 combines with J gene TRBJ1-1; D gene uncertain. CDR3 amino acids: CASRWAVNTEAFF. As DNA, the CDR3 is TGTGCCAGCAGGTGGGCCGTTAACACTGAAGCTTTCTTT.